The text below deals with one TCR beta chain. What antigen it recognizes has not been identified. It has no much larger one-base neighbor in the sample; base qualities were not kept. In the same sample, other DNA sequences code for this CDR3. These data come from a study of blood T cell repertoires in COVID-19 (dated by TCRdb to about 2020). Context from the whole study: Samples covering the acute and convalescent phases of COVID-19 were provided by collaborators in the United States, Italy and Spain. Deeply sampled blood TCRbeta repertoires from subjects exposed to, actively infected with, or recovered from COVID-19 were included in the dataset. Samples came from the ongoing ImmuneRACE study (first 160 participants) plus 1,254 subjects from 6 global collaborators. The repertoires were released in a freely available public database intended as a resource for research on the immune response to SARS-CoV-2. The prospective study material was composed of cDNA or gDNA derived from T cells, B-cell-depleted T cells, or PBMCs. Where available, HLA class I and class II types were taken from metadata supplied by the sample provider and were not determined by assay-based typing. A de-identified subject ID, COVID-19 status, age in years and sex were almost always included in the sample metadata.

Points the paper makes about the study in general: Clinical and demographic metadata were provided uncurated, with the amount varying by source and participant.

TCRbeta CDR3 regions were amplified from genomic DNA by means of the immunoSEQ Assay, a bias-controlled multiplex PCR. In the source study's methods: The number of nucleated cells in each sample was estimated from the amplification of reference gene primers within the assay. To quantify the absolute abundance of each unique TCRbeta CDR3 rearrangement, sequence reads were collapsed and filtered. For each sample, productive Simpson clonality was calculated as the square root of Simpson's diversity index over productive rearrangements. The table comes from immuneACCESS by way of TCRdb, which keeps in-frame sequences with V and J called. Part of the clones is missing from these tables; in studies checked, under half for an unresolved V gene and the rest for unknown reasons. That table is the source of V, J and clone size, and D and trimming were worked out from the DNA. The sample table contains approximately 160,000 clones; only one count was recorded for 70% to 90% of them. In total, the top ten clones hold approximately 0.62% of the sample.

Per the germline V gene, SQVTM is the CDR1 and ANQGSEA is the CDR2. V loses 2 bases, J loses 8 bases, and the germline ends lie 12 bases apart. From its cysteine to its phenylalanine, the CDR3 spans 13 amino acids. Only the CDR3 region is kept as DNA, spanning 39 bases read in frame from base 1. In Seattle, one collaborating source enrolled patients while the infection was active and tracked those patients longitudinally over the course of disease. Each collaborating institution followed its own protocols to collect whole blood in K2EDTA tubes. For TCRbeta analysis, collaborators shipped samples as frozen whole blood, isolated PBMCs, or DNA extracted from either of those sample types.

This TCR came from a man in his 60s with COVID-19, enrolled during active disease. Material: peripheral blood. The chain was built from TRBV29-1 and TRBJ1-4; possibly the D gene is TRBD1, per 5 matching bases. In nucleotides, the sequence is TGCAGCGTTGAACAGGGTTTAAGGGAAAAACTGTTTTTT. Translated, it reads CSVEQGLREKLFF. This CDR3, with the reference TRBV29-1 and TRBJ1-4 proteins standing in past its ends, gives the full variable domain SAVISQKPSRDICQRGTSLTIQCQVDSQVTMMFWYRQQPGQSLTLIATANQGSEATYESGFVIDKFPISRPNLTFSTLTVSNMSPEDSSIYLCSVEQGLREKLFFGSGTQLSVL.